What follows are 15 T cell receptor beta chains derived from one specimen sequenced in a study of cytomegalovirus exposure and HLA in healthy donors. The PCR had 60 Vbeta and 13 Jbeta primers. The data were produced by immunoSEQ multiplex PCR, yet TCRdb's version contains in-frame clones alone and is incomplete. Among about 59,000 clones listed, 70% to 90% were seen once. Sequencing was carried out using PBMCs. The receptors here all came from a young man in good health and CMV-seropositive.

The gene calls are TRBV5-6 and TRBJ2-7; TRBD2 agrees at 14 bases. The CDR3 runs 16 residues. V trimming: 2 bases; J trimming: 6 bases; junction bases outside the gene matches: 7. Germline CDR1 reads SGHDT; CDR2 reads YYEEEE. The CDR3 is CASSFQGLAGEGEQYF. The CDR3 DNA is TGTGCCAGCAGCTTTCAGGGACTAGCGGGAGAAGGCGAGCAGTACTTC.

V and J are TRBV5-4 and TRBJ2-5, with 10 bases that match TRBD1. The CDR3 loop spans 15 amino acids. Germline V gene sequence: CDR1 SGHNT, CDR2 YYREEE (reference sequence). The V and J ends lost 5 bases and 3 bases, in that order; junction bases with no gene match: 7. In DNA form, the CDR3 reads TGTGCCAGCAGGCCGGAGACAGGGGGCAAAGAGACCCAGTACTTC. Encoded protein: CASRPETGGKETQYF.

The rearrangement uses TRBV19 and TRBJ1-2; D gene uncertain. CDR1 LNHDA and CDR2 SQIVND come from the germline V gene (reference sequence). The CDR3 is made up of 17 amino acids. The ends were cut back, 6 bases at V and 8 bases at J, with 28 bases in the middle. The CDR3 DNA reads TGTGCCAGTAGCCTGGCGACCCTCAGCGGTGGGTACGAGGGCTACACCTTC. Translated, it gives CASSLATLSGGYEGYTF. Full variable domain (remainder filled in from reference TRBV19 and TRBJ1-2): DGGITQSPKYLFRKEGQNVTLSCEQNLNHDAMYWYRQDPGQGLRLIYYSQIVNDFQKGDIAEGYSVSREKKESFPLTVTSAQKNPTAFYLCASSLATLSGGYEGYTFGSGTRLTVV.

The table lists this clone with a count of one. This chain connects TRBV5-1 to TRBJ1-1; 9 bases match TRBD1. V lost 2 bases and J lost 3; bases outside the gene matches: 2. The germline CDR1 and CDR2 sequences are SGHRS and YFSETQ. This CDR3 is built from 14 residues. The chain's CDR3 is CASSFRDRDTEAFF. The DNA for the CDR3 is TGCGCCAGCAGCTTTCGGGACAGGGACACTGAAGCTTTCTTT.

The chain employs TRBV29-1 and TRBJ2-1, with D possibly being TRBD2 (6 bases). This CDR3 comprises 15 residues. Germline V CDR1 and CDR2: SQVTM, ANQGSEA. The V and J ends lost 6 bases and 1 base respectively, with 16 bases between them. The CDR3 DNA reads TGCAGCGTCAGCCGCCCAGGGAGGTCCTACAATGAGCAGTTCTTC. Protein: CSVSRPGRSYNEQFF.

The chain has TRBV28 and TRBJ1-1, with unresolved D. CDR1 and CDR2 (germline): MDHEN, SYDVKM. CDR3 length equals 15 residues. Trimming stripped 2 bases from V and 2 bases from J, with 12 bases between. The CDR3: CASSLGRSSNTEAFF. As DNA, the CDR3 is TGTGCCAGCAGTTTAGGGAGGTCCTCCAACACTGAAGCTTTCTTT. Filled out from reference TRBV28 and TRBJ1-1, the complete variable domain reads DVKVTQSSRYLVKRTGEKVFLECVQDMDHENMFWYRQDPGLGLRLIYFSYDVKMKEKGDIPEGYSVSREKKERFSLILESASTNQTSMYLCASSLGRSSNTEAFFGQGTRLTVV.

CDR3 region: CAWSPRSGANVLTF. CDR3 sequence (DNA): TGTGCCTGGAGTCCCCGGTCTGGGGCCAACGTCCTGACTTTC. The rearrangement links TRBV30 to TRBJ2-6; D gene ambiguous. Germline loops: CDR1 GTSNPN, CDR2 SVGIG (reference sequence). This CDR3 spans 14 amino acids. The V end lost 2 bases, the J end lost 1 base, and 6 bases lay between the germline ends.

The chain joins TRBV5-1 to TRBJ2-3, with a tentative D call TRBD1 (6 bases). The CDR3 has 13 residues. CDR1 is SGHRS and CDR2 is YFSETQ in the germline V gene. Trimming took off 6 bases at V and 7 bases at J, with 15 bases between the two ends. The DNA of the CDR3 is TGCGCCAGCAAAACAGGGATAGGGAATACGCAGTATTTT. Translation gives CASKTGIGNTQYF.

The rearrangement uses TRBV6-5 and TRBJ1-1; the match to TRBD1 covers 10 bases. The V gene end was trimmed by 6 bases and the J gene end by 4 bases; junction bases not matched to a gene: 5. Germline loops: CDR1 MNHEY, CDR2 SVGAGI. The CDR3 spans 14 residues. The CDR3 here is CASRPDRGITEAFF. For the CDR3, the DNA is TGTGCCAGCAGGCCGGACAGGGGGATCACTGAAGCTTTCTTT.

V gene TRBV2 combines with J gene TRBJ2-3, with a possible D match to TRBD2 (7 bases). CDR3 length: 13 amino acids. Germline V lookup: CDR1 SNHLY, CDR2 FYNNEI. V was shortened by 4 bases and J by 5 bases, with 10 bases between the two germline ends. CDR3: CASSGEGGDTQYF. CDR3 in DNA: TGTGCCAGCAGTGGGGAGGGGGGAGATACGCAGTATTTT.

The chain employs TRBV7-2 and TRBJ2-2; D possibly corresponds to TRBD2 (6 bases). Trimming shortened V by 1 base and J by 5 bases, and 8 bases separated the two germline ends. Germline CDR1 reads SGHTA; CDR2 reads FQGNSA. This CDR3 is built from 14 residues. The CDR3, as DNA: TGTGCCAGCAGCTTAGTGGAGGGGACCGGGGAGCTGTTTTTT. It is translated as CASSLVEGTGELFF.

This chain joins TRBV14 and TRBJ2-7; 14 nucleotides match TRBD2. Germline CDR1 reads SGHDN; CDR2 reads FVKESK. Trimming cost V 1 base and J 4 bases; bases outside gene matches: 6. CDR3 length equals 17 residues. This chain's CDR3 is CASSQGGGLAGAYEQYF. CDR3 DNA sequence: TGTGCCAGCAGCCAAGGGGGGGGACTAGCGGGAGCATACGAGCAGTACTTC. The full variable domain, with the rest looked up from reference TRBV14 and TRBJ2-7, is EAGVTQFPSHSVIEKGQTVTLRCDPISGHDNLYWYRRVMGKEIKFLLHFVKESKQDESGMPNNRFLAERTGGTYSTLKVQPAELEDSGVYFCASSQGGGLAGAYEQYFGPGTRLTVT.

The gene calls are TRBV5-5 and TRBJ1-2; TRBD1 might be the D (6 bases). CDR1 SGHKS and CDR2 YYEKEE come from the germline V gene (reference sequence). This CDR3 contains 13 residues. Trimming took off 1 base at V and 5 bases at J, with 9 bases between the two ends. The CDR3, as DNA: TGTGCCAGCAGCTTGTACAGGGATTATGGCTACACCTTC. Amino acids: CASSLYRDYGYTF. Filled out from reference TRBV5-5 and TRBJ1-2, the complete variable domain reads DAGVTQSPTHLIKTRGQQVTLRCSPISGHKSVSWYQQVLGQGPQFIFQYYEKEERGRGNFPDRFSARQFPNYSSELNVNALLLGDSALYLCASSLYRDYGYTFGSGTRLTVV.

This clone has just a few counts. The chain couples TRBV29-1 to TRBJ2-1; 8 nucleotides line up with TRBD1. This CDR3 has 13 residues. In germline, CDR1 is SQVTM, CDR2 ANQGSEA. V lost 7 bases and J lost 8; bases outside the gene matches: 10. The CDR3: CSAPRTGSDEQFF. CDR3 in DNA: TGCAGCGCCCCAAGGACAGGGAGCGATGAGCAGTTCTTC.

The CDR3 sequence is CASSQAVTSGSYEQYF. DNA for the CDR3: TGTGCCAGCAGCCAAGCAGTGACTAGCGGGAGTTACGAGCAGTACTTC. The chain employs TRBV4-2 and TRBJ2-7; 12 bases fit TRBD2. The CDR3 sequence is 16 residues long. Germline V CDR1 and CDR2: LGHNA, YNFKEQ. Germline trimming cut 1 base from V and 4 bases from J; bases unmatched to any gene: 5.